These 23 T cell receptor beta chains originate from one sample sequenced in a study of control samples from healthy donors and cancer patients. Repertoires were generated with immunoSEQ multiplex PCR, while TCRdb's copy carries only in-frame clones and drops some. The sample yields about 59,000 clones, about 92% seen once. Sequenced: PBMCs. These receptors all come from a man aged 35 to 55 with colorectal cancer.

In this sample, this clone turned up once. This sequence joins TRBV9 and TRBJ1-2; no clear D. Between the trimmed V and J ends, which lost 3 bases and 5 bases, there was a span of 5 bases. The germline V gene has CDR1 SGDLS and CDR2 YYNGEE. The CDR3 loop spans 11 amino acids. In DNA form, the CDR3 reads TGTGCCAGCAGCGGGAGGTATGGCTACACCTTC. This encodes CASSGRYGYTF.

V and J are TRBV7-9 and TRBJ1-2; possibly TRBD1 for D (5 bases). The germline CDR1 and CDR2 sequences are SEHNR and FQNEAQ (reference sequence). The CDR3 consists of 14 residues. The germline V and J ends were trimmed by 1 base and 8 bases, with 14 bases remaining between them. The CDR3 sequence: CASSLGGQGGGYTF. The CDR3 DNA reads as TGTGCCAGCAGCTTAGGAGGGCAGGGCGGGGGCTACACCTTC.

V gene TRBV6-5 combines with J gene TRBJ2-3; 9 bases fit TRBD2. The CDR3 sequence is 16 residues long. J gave up 5 bases and V 2 bases, and 8 bases lay outside the gene matches. In germline, CDR1 is MNHEY, CDR2 SVGAGI. The DNA for the CDR3 is TGTGCCAGCAGTTACACCGGCGGGGGGGCCCTAGATACGCAGTATTTT. The encoded protein is CASSYTGGGALDTQYF.

This clone showed up just once. This chain links TRBV5-6 with TRBJ2-3, with D tentatively TRBD1 or TRBD2 (5 bases each). Germline CDR1 reads SGHDT; CDR2 reads YYEEEE. Trimming took off 0 bases at V and 3 bases at J, with 5 bases between the two ends. CDR3 size: 13 residues. CDR3 sequence reads: CASSLGGTDTQYF. The CDR3 coding sequence is TGTGCCAGCAGCTTGGGGGGGACAGATACGCAGTATTTT. The full variable domain, in which reference TRBV5-6 and TRBJ2-3 provide the parts outside the CDR3, is DAGVTQSPTHLIKTRGQQVTLRCSPKSGHDTVSWYQQALGQGPQFIFQYYEEEERQRGNFPDRFSGHQFPNYSSELNVNALLLGDSALYLCASSLGGTDTQYFGPGTRLTVL.

The chain carries TRBV6-5 and TRBJ2-2; tentative D call: TRBD2 (5 bases). V was shortened by 2 bases and J by 11 bases, with 15 bases between the two germline ends. Germline CDR1 reads MNHEY; CDR2 reads SVGAGI. The CDR3 is 14 amino acids. The CDR3 protein is CASSYQAGRDELFF. For the CDR3, the DNA is TGTGCCAGCAGTTACCAGGCAGGTCGGGATGAGCTGTTTTTT.

As to this clone: One end of the junction varies from germline; a read error may be responsible. This sequence joins TRBV6-5 and TRBJ2-1; tentative D call: TRBD2 (5 bases). The germline V gene encodes CDR1 MNHEY and CDR2 SVGAGI. There are 16 residues in the CDR3. The CDR3 DNA follows: TGTGCCAGCAGTCACTCGGACCGGGGCTCCTACAATGAGCAGTTCTTC. Its protein is CASSHSDRGSYNEQFF.

The table lists this clone with a few counts. The rearrangement uses TRBV30 and TRBJ2-1; the D gene could be TRBD1 or TRBD2 (5 bases each). Germline CDR1 and CDR2: GTSNPN and SVGIG (reference sequence). V was pared by 3 bases and J by 9 bases, with 30 bases between. This CDR3 has 18 amino acids. The CDR3 region has the DNA TGTGCCTGGAGAGACACCACCGGGACCTGGAGGATAGGCCCTGAGCAGTTCTTC. Translated, it gives CAWRDTTGTWRIGPEQFF.

This chain connects TRBV19 to TRBJ1-5; the match to TRBD1 covers 9 bases. Looked up from germline, CDR1 is LNHDA and CDR2 is SQIVND (reference sequence). The CDR3 extends over 15 amino acids. V was pared by 8 bases and J by 4 bases, with 9 bases of the junction left unmatched. DNA for the CDR3: TGTGCCAGTGGTGGGACAGGGTCCCCGAATCAGCCCCAGCATTTT. It specifies CASGGTGSPNQPQHF.

This chain connects TRBV9 to TRBJ2-3; TRBD1 aligns across 7 bases. This CDR3 has 18 amino acids. CDR1 is SGDLS, CDR2 YYNGEE, per germline. V lost 0 bases, J lost 5 bases, and 15 bases stayed unmatched. The CDR3 here is CASSVEGGGGVKGDTQYF. The CDR3 bases are TGTGCCAGCAGCGTAGAAGGGGGCGGCGGAGTAAAAGGAGATACGCAGTATTTT.

The chain employs TRBV12-3 or TRBV12-4 and TRBJ2-7, with D possibly TRBD2 on 5 matching bases. Trimming left V 1 base short and J 9 bases short, with 7 bases between. The length of the CDR3 is 11 residues. CDR3 loop: CASSLGGWQYF. In DNA, the CDR3 is TGTGCCAGCAGTTTAGGAGGGTGGCAGTACTTC.

The rearrangement uses TRBV6-4 and TRBJ2-2, with D maybe TRBD1 (6 bases). Germline V gives CDR1 MRHNA, CDR2 SNTAGT. V was cut by 7 bases and J by 6 bases, with 15 bases left in between. The CDR3 contains 14 residues. The CDR3 loop is CASKIQGSAGELFF. For the CDR3, the DNA is TGTGCCAGCAAAATACAGGGATCAGCCGGGGAGCTGTTTTTT.

The genes are TRBV6-5 and TRBJ1-1; perhaps TRBD1 as D (6 bases). The CDR3 has 15 residues. Trimming cost V 2 bases and J 1 base, with 11 bases left between them. Per germline, CDR1 MNHEY and CDR2 SVGAGI. Written as DNA, the CDR3 is TGTGCCAGCAGTTACAGGGACATGCGGAACACTGAAGCTTTCTTT. Its protein product is CASSYRDMRNTEAFF.

The chain employs TRBV19 and TRBJ1-1; D remains ambiguous. Trimming shortened V by 3 bases and J by 6 bases, and 14 bases separated the two germline ends. CDR3 length: 14 residues. From germline, CDR1 is LNHDA and CDR2 SQIVND (reference sequence). The CDR3 DNA reads TGTGCCAGTAGTATTTTCGGGGTTGGCGCTGAAGCTTTCTTT. This encodes CASSIFGVGAEAFF.

J is TRBJ2-5 and V is TRBV4-2; TRBD2 might be the D (5 bases). CDR3 size: 15 residues. The V gene lost 1 base and the J gene lost 5 bases, with 14 bases spanning the gap. CDR1 is LGHNA, CDR2 YNFKEQ, per germline. The CDR3: CASSQVLGSKETQYF. The CDR3 DNA sequence: TGTGCCAGCAGCCAAGTGTTGGGGAGTAAGGAGACCCAGTACTTC.

J is TRBJ2-3 and V is TRBV24-1; D may be TRBD2 (7 bases). There are 14 residues in the CDR3. Germline V CDR1 and CDR2: KGHDR, SFDVKD. V gave up 9 bases and J gave up 4 bases, with 16 bases separating them. The CDR3 DNA follows: TGTGCCACCGGGGAGGGGGGGCCGTCAGATACGCAGTATTTT. The encoded protein is CATGEGGPSDTQYF.

The genes are TRBV6-2 or TRBV6-3 and TRBJ1-2; TRBD1 matches 9 bases. Germline loops: CDR1 MNHEY, CDR2 SVGEGT. There are 15 residues in the CDR3. J was trimmed by 4 bases and V by 6 bases; bases with no gene match: 9. For the CDR3, the DNA is TGTGCCAGCAGACCTCACACAGGGGGCGTCTATGGCTACACCTTC. As protein: CASRPHTGGVYGYTF.

This chain connects TRBV2 to TRBJ1-1; possibly TRBD1 for D (6 bases). CDR3 length: 15 residues. Germline V gene lookup returns CDR1 SNHLY and CDR2 FYNNEI. V was pared by 2 bases and J by 4 bases, with 14 bases between. CDR3 amino acids: CASSESGARGTEAFF. Here the CDR3 DNA reads TGTGCCAGCAGTGAAAGTGGTGCCAGGGGCACTGAAGCTTTCTTT.

This chain uses TRBV5-5 with TRBJ2-5; D gene ambiguous. The V gene lost 3 bases and the J gene lost 4 bases, with 4 bases spanning the gap. The CDR3 has 11 amino acids. CDR1 SGHKS and CDR2 YYEKEE come from the germline V gene (reference sequence). The CDR3 loop reads CASSSGETQYF. CDR3 DNA sequence: TGTGCCAGCAGCTCTGGAGAGACCCAGTACTTC.

This rearrangement joins TRBV7-6 to TRBJ1-2; 8 bases map to TRBD1. V gave up 4 bases and J gave up 3 bases; unmatched junction bases: 4. CDR3 length: 14 amino acids. Per the germline V gene, CDR1 is SGHVS and CDR2 is FNYEAQ. CDR3 coding DNA: TGTGCCAGCAGCTCCCAACAGGGGGACTATGGCTACACCTTC. Amino acids: CASSSQQGDYGYTF.

This chain uses TRBV7-7 with TRBJ2-1, with D possibly being TRBD1 (6 bases). This CDR3 comprises 13 residues. The V gene's germline CDR1 is SSHAT and CDR2 FNYEAQ (reference sequence). V lost 0 bases to trimming and J lost 6 bases, with 6 bases between them. The chain's CDR3 is CASSLAGGNEQFF. CDR3 DNA sequence: TGTGCCAGCAGCTTAGCAGGGGGCAATGAGCAGTTCTTC.

The chain joins TRBV5-1 to TRBJ1-2; D is perhaps TRBD1 (6 bases). V lost 4 bases, J lost 4 bases, and 41 bases lay in between. The germline V gene encodes CDR1 SGHRS and CDR2 YFSETQ. This CDR3 spans 23 amino acids. The CDR3 here is CASSPPRLANRAEFLILVYGYTF. CDR3 bases: TGCGCCAGCAGCCCGCCTCGACTCGCAAACAGGGCCGAGTTTCTTATCTTGGTCTATGGCTACACCTTC.

The CDR3 is CASTWGSYGYTF. The CDR3 DNA sequence: TGTGCCAGCACCTGGGGCAGCTATGGCTACACCTTC. The V gene is TRBV12-3 or TRBV12-4, the J gene TRBJ1-2; D is possibly TRBD1 (5 bases). V dropped 7 bases and J dropped 4 bases, with 10 bases sitting between them. The CDR3 is 12 amino acids.

The chain recombines TRBV3-1 (or the pseudogene TRBV3-2) with TRBJ1-6, with D maybe TRBD1 (6 bases). Trimming took 6 bases from V and 3 from J, leaving 12 bases between them. CDR3 length: 15 residues. Per the germline V gene, CDR1 is LGHDT and CDR2 is YNNKEL (reference sequence). In DNA form, the CDR3 reads TGTGCCAGCAGGGACTCGGACAGCTATAATTCACCCCTCCACTTT. Its protein product is CASRDSDSYNSPLHF.